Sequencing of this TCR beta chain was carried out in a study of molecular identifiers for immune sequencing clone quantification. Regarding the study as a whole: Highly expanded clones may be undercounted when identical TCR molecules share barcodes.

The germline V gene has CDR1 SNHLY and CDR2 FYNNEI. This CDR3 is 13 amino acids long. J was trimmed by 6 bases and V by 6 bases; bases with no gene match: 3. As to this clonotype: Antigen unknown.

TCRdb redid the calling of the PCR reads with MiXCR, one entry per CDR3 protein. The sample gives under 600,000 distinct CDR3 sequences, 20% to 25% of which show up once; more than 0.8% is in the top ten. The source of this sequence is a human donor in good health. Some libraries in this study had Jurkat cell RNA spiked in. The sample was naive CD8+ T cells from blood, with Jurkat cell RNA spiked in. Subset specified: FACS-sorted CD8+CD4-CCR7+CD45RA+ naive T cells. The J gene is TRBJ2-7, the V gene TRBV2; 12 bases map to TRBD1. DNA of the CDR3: TGTGCCAGCAGGGGACAGGGGGCAAGCGAGCAGTACTTC. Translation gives CASRGQGASEQYF.